The next 29 T cell receptor beta chains were all read from a single sample in a study of CD8 T cells in ankylosing spondylitis. Study results and limitations: Seemingly characteristic of ankylosing spondylitis blood was a TCR beta motif consisting of 7 or 8 highly homologous variants.

TCRdb independently ran MiXCR on the 5' RACE reads; one entry per CDR3 protein. The sample records a few hundred thousand distinct CDR3 sequences, 15% to 20% being singletons. No antigen has been identified for these receptors. The material sequenced was blood, either unsorted or a sorted T cell fraction (not recorded which). These receptors all stem from a male donor with ankylosing spondylitis.

The chain recombines TRBV20-1 with TRBJ2-3; TRBD2 matches 8 bases. CDR1 is DFQATT and CDR2 is SNEGSKA in the germline V gene (reference sequence). V shed 6 bases, J shed 2 bases, and the junction held 19 bases outside the gene matches. The CDR3 covers 18 residues. CDR3 DNA: TGCAGTGCCCACTGGCCGGGGGGGCCGAGTTCGTACACAGATACGCAGTATTTT. This sequence encodes CSAHWPGGPSSYTDTQYF.

This clonotype was detected only a few times. V gene TRBV2 combines with J gene TRBJ1-1; no clear D. Trimming removed 7 bases from V and 6 bases from J, with 15 bases in between. From germline, CDR1 is SNHLY and CDR2 FYNNEI. This CDR3 contains 13 residues. DNA for the CDR3: TGTGCCAGCAAAAGACCCTTAAATGCTGAAGCTTTCTTT. It is translated as CASKRPLNAEAFF.

This clonotype was observed a few times. CDR3 loop: CASSERVGLNTEAFF. CDR3 nucleotide sequence: TGTGCCAGCAGTGAGAGGGTAGGCTTGAACACTGAAGCTTTCTTT. The V call is TRBV6-1, the J call TRBJ1-1; no clear D. CDR3 length: 15 amino acids. V was shortened by 3 bases and J by 0 bases, with 11 bases between the two germline ends. Germline V gene sequence: CDR1 MNHNS, CDR2 SASEGT.

The V and J genes are TRBV27 and TRBJ1-2; D uncertain. The CDR3 contains 13 residues. Germline CDR1 and CDR2: MNHEY and SMNVEV (reference sequence). The V gene lost 5 bases and the J gene lost 4 bases, with 11 bases spanning the gap. The CDR3 DNA sequence: TGTGCCAGCAGTCACGGACCGATCTATGGCTACACCTTC. This translates into CASSHGPIYGYTF.

The CDR3 DNA reads as TGTGCCAGTAATTGGGGCGAGGGGGGGCACACTGAAGCTTTCTTT. It is translated as CASNWGEGGHTEAFF. The V call is TRBV19, the J call TRBJ1-1, with TRBD1 as a possible D gene (6 bases). CDR1 LNHDA and CDR2 SQIVND come from the germline V gene (reference sequence). Trimming stripped 7 bases from V and 3 bases from J, with 18 bases between. This CDR3 has 15 amino acids.

The table lists this clonotype with many counts. J is TRBJ2-7 and V is TRBV5-1; 10 bases align to TRBD1. The germline V gene encodes CDR1 SGHRS and CDR2 YFSETQ. There are 13 residues in the CDR3. With 3 bases clipped from V and 7 bases from J, the junction kept 4 bases outside the gene matches. CDR3 residues: CASSWTGGEEQYF. The DNA for the CDR3 is TGCGCCAGCAGCTGGACAGGGGGTGAAGAGCAGTACTTC. Using reference TRBV5-1 and TRBJ2-7 for the parts outside the CDR3, the full variable domain is KAGVTQTPRYLIKTRGQQVTLSCSPISGHRSVSWYQQTPGQGLQFLFEYFSETQRNKGNFPGRFSGRQFSNSRSEMNVSTLELGDSALYLCASSWTGGEEQYFGPGTRLTVT.

This clonotype was observed at least ten times. This chain uses TRBV20-1 with TRBJ2-5, with TRBD2 as a possible D gene (6 bases). With 2 bases removed from V and 1 base from J, the gap between germline ends came to 14 bases. The CDR3 loop spans 15 amino acids. Germline CDR1 reads DFQATT; CDR2 reads SNEGSKA (reference sequence). CDR3 in DNA: TGCAGTGCTAGATGGGTGGCTAGCGCCCAAGAGACCCAGTACTTC. Its translation: CSARWVASAQETQYF.

This clonotype was seen more than once but under ten times. V usage is TRBV4-1 and J usage is TRBJ2-3; TRBD2 is a possible D gene (7 bases). Germline V gene lookup returns CDR1 MGHRA and CDR2 YSYEKL. V lost 4 bases to trimming and J lost 0 bases, with 14 bases between them. The CDR3 is 16 residues long. As DNA, the CDR3 is TGCGCCAGCAGCCGGGGGCTTAGCGGGAGCACAGATACGCAGTATTTT. It codes for CASSRGLSGSTDTQYF.

The gene calls are TRBV5-1 and TRBJ2-1, with 13 positions matching TRBD2. The V gene's germline CDR1 is SGHRS and CDR2 YFSETQ. This CDR3 has 22 amino acids. Germline trimming cut 1 base from V and 3 bases from J; bases unmatched to any gene: 19. The CDR3 here is CASSLLPPTGRTSGSSYNEQFF. The CDR3 nucleotides read TGCGCCAGCAGCTTGCTCCCTCCGACAGGGAGGACTAGCGGGAGTAGCTACAATGAGCAGTTCTTC.

This chain joins TRBV20-1 and TRBJ2-3; TRBD2 aligns across 14 bases. V dropped 8 bases and J dropped 4; count of bases not matched to a gene: 14. There are 17 residues in the CDR3. The germline CDR1 and CDR2 sequences are DFQATT and SNEGSKA (reference sequence). CDR3 DNA: TGCAGTTCTACTCGACTGACTAGCGGGAGGGCCGCAGATACGCAGTATTTT. Amino acid sequence: CSSTRLTSGRAADTQYF.

This chain joins TRBV5-6 and TRBJ2-2, with 7 bases matching TRBD2. CDR1 is SGHDT and CDR2 is YYEEEE in the germline V gene. The CDR3 has 15 amino acids. V shed 2 bases and J 3 bases; nucleotides not matched to a gene: 4. CDR3 sequence: CASSFERDYTGELFF. The CDR3 DNA sequence: TGTGCCAGCAGCTTCGAGCGGGACTACACCGGGGAGCTGTTTTTT.

V and J are TRBV7-9 and TRBJ2-7; 9 nucleotides line up with TRBD1. The V gene end was trimmed by 4 bases and the J gene end by 3 bases; junction bases not matched to a gene: 10. The CDR3 runs to 16 residues. CDR1 and CDR2 from the germline V gene are SEHNR and FQNEAQ (reference sequence). In DNA form, the CDR3 reads TGTGCCAGCAGCTCGGGACAGGGCACAGGCTACTACGAGCAGTACTTC. Translated, it gives CASSSGQGTGYYEQYF.

This clonotype was seen more than once but under ten times. This chain connects TRBV12-3 or TRBV12-4 to TRBJ1-1; D unclear. The length of the CDR3 is 13 residues. Between the trimmed V and J ends, which lost 6 bases and 6 bases, there was a span of 14 bases. The CDR3, as DNA: TGTGCCAGCAGCCTTGGGGTTGCCGCTGAAGCTTTCTTT. As protein: CASSLGVAAEAFF.

The V call is TRBV4-2, the J call TRBJ2-5; possibly TRBD2 for D (6 bases). The CDR3 sequence is 13 residues long. In germline, CDR1 is LGHNA, CDR2 YNFKEQ. V gave up 4 bases and J gave up 1 base, with 7 bases separating them. CDR3 DNA: TGTGCCAGCAGCCGACTAGGCCAAGAGACCCAGTACTTC. Residues: CASSRLGQETQYF.

A single count supports this clonotype. The chain combines TRBV6-5 with TRBJ1-2; D not certain. With 9 bases removed from V and 0 bases from J, the gap between germline ends came to 8 bases. Looked up from germline, CDR1 is MNHEY and CDR2 is SVGAGI. This CDR3 region has 12 residues. CDR3 amino acids: CASRVPNYGYTF. As DNA, the CDR3 is TGTGCCAGTAGAGTTCCTAACTATGGCTACACCTTC.

J is TRBJ1-1 and V is TRBV9; TRBD1 matches 10 bases. The CDR3 consists of 17 residues. The junction had 9 bases not matched to a gene; V was cut back by 4 bases and J by 0 bases. CDR1 and CDR2 (germline): SGDLS, YYNGEE. The CDR3 nucleotides read TGTGCCAGCAGCTTTACCGGGACAGGGGACATGAACACTGAAGCTTTCTTT. Translated: CASSFTGTGDMNTEAFF.

The chain couples TRBV6-5 to TRBJ2-1; no definite D call. V was trimmed by 4 bases and J by 6 bases, leaving 13 bases between them. The CDR3 runs to 14 residues. Germline values: CDR1 MNHEY, CDR2 SVGAGI. The CDR3 DNA is TGTGCCAGCAGTTGGAGTGCTCGGGTCAATGAGCAGTTCTTC. This translates into CASSWSARVNEQFF.

The J gene is TRBJ2-7, the V gene TRBV6-2 or TRBV6-3; no clear D gene. V lost 6 bases to trimming and J lost 3 bases, with 21 bases between them. The CDR3 runs 16 residues. Germline loops: CDR1 MNHEY, CDR2 SVGEGT. This chain's CDR3 is CASSRPSRVYDYEQYF. CDR3 in DNA: TGTGCCAGCAGCCGTCCTTCCCGGGTCTATGACTACGAGCAGTACTTC.

This clonotype occurred a few times. The J gene is TRBJ2-7, the V gene TRBV6-2 or TRBV6-3; no clear D. Germline V lookup: CDR1 MNHEY, CDR2 SVGEGT. The CDR3 loop spans 12 amino acids. The V and J ends lost 2 bases and 3 bases respectively, with 5 bases between them. The CDR3 sequence is CASSYTNYEQYF. In DNA form, the CDR3 reads TGTGCCAGCAGTTACACCAACTACGAGCAGTACTTC.

This clonotype was found many times. The chain joins TRBV7-6 to TRBJ1-1; D remains unclear. Trimming took 1 base from V and 0 from J, leaving 3 bases between them. Germline CDR1 SGHVS, CDR2 FNYEAQ. The length of the CDR3 is 13 residues. The CDR3 region is CASSLVMNTEAFF. CDR3 DNA sequence: TGTGCCAGCAGCTTAGTGATGAACACTGAAGCTTTCTTT.

This clonotype was detected only a few times. V usage is TRBV30 and J usage is TRBJ1-1, with D perhaps matching TRBD1 (5 bases). Germline CDR1 GTSNPN, CDR2 SVGIG (reference sequence). The V end was cut by 3 bases, the J end by 5 bases, with 13 bases between. There are 13 residues in the CDR3. The chain's CDR3 is CAWSPTERTEAFF. The CDR3 region has the DNA TGTGCCTGGAGCCCGACAGAGAGGACTGAAGCTTTCTTT.

The rearrangement joins TRBV20-1 to TRBJ2-3, with 9 bases that match TRBD2. The CDR3 is made up of 16 amino acids. V was pared by 0 bases and J by 1 base, with 5 bases of the junction left unmatched. The germline gives CDR1 DFQATT, CDR2 SNEGSKA (reference sequence). The CDR3 sequence: CSARDLAGGGTDTQYF. The CDR3, as DNA: TGCAGTGCTAGAGATCTCGCGGGGGGGGGCACAGATACGCAGTATTTT.

V gene TRBV20-1 combines with J gene TRBJ2-1; 9 nucleotides match TRBD1. The CDR3 length is 14 residues. In germline, CDR1 is DFQATT, CDR2 SNEGSKA (reference sequence). CDR3 coding DNA: TGCAGAGCCCCCGGGGACAGGGACTACAATGAGCAGTTCTTC. Residues: CRAPGDRDYNEQFF.

In this sample, this clonotype turned up a few times. V usage is TRBV6-4 and J usage is TRBJ2-1; TRBD1 matches at 9 bases. J was trimmed by 8 bases and V by 7 bases; bases with no gene match: 9. Germline loops: CDR1 MRHNA, CDR2 SNTAGT. The CDR3 consists of 14 residues. Here the CDR3 DNA reads TGTGCCAGCATAGGGGTGGACAGGGGCTATGAGCAGTTCTTC. Translating gives CASIGVDRGYEQFF.

This chain connects TRBV7-8 to TRBJ1-2, with unresolved D. Looked up from germline, CDR1 is SGHVS and CDR2 is FQNEAQ. Between the trimmed V and J ends, which lost 1 base and 1 base, there was a span of 4 bases. This CDR3 is built from 13 residues. In DNA, the CDR3 is TGTGCCAGCAGCTTAGACGATAACTATGGCTACACCTTC. It is translated as CASSLDDNYGYTF. Full variable domain (outside the CDR3, taken from reference TRBV7-8 and TRBJ1-2): GAGVSQSPRYKVAKRGQDVALRCDPISGHVSLFWYQQALGQGPEFLTYFQNEAQLDKSGLPSDRFFAERPEGSVSTLKIQRTQQEDSAVYLCASSLDDNYGYTFGSGTRLTVV.

This clonotype was observed many times. The J gene is TRBJ2-2, the V gene TRBV29-1, with TRBD1 as a possible D gene (6 bases). Germline CDR1 SQVTM, CDR2 ANQGSEA. V dropped 4 bases and J dropped 3 bases, with 9 bases sitting between them. CDR3 length equals 13 residues. CDR3 loop: CSVVRGDTGELFF. CDR3 nucleotides: TGCAGCGTTGTCAGGGGCGACACCGGGGAGCTGTTTTTT.

The sample holds a few counts of this clonotype. The gene calls are TRBV7-9 and TRBJ2-2; possibly TRBD1 for D (5 bases). Germline V gene data show CDR1 as SEHNR and CDR2 as FQNEAQ (reference sequence). The V gene lost 6 bases and the J gene lost 0 bases, with 11 bases spanning the gap. CDR3 length equals 15 residues. CDR3 loop: CASSQQDANTGELFF. CDR3 bases: TGTGCCAGCAGTCAACAGGACGCGAACACCGGGGAGCTGTTTTTT. The full variable domain, its missing parts supplied by reference TRBV7-9 and TRBJ2-2, is DTGVSQNPRHKITKRGQNVTFRCDPISEHNRLYWYRQTLGQGPEFLTYFQNEAQLEKSRLLSDRFSAERPKGSFSTLEIQRTEQGDSAMYLCASSQQDANTGELFFGEGSRLTVL.

This clonotype occurred a few times. The chain combines TRBV7-6 with TRBJ2-7; the D is unclear. Trimming removed 0 bases from V and 5 bases from J, with 11 bases in between. Germline V lookup: CDR1 SGHVS, CDR2 FNYEAQ. The CDR3 sequence is 14 residues long. CDR3 nucleotides: TGTGCCAGCAGCTTAGCGCTTGCGGCGGACGAGCAGTACTTC. This codes for CASSLALAADEQYF.

This clonotype was seen ten or more times. The chain carries TRBV29-1 and TRBJ2-7; 13 nucleotides line up with TRBD2. The CDR3 totals 14 residues. CDR1 and CDR2 (germline): SQVTM, ANQGSEA. The V and J ends lost 6 bases and 0 bases, in that order; junction bases with no gene match: 2. DNA of the CDR3: TGCAGCGTAGGGACTAGCGGGATCTCCTACGAGCAGTACTTC. This gives the protein CSVGTSGISYEQYF.